The present TCR beta chain was sequenced within a study of response to subunit inactivated influenza vaccine. TCRdb redid the calling of the RT-PCR reads with MiXCR, one entry per CDR3 protein. The sample yields 700,000 to 800,000 distinct CDR3 sequences, less than 20% seen once. This clonotype was counted between two and nine times. This CDR3 has 15 residues. Germline V gives CDR1 SGHRS, CDR2 YFSETQ. J gave up 13 bases and V 3 bases, and 15 bases lay outside the gene matches. Here the sequenced sample was PBMCs from blood, taken roughly 5 days after vaccination. The sequence was obtained from a man between 50 and 59 years old who received an inactivated influenza vaccine. The chain is built from TRBV5-1 and TRBJ2-5; 10 bases agree with TRBD2. The CDR3 region has the DNA TGCGCCAGCAGCTGGGAGATAGCGGGAGGCCGCATCGGGTACTTC. Its protein is CASSWEIAGGRIGYF.